These 28 T cell receptor beta chains were sequenced from one sample in a study of blood T cells in healthy people across ages. The second PCR ran about 6 to 11 cycles with a sample-barcoded 5' primer and J-beta primers. TCRdb fed the 5' RACE reads into MiXCR, producing one record per CDR3 protein. In the table there are fewer than 2 million distinct CDR3 sequences, approximately 39% of which are singletons. The sample was blood. The source of these receptors is a human donor in good health.

This chain connects TRBV12-3 or TRBV12-4 to TRBJ1-4, with no clear D. Trimming removed 5 bases from V and 4 bases from J, with 14 bases in between. CDR3 length: 15 amino acids. CDR3 bases: TGTGCCAGCAGTACGGACCCCAATATTAATGAAAAACTGTTTTTT. Its translation is CASSTDPNINEKLFF.

This chain connects TRBV20-1 to TRBJ2-4; TRBD1 matches 7 bases. The J call is in doubt because the DNA end fits TRBJ2-5 better. Looked up from germline, CDR1 is DFQATT and CDR2 is SNEGSKA (reference sequence). The CDR3 runs to 13 residues. The CDR3 nucleotides read TGCAGTGCTTCTGAGGGACAGCAAGAGACCCAGTACTTC. Amino acids: CSASEGQQETQYF.

In nucleotides, the CDR3 is TGTGCCAGCAGCTTAGGTTTCAGAGAATCCTACAATGAGCAGTTCTTC. It encodes CASSLGFRESYNEQFF. The rearrangement uses TRBV7-8 and TRBJ2-1; D not certain. The V end was cut by 1 base, the J end by 1 base, with 11 bases between. This CDR3 contains 16 residues. Germline CDR1 and CDR2: SGHVS and FQNEAQ.

The chain uses TRBV7-2 and TRBJ2-1, with D hard to call. The CDR3 extends over 13 amino acids. With 1 base removed from V and 7 bases from J, the gap between germline ends came to 8 bases. Germline V gene sequence: CDR1 SGHTA, CDR2 FQGNSA. The CDR3 sequence is CASSLGSWNEQFF. The DNA for the CDR3 is TGTGCCAGCAGCTTAGGGTCGTGGAATGAGCAGTTCTTC.

The CDR3 sequence: CSAIRGGSYEQYF. The CDR3 DNA follows: TGCAGTGCTATTCGCGGGGGTTCCTACGAGCAGTACTTC. The gene calls are TRBV20-1 and TRBJ2-7; 7 bases agree with TRBD2. The germline CDR1 and CDR2 sequences are DFQATT and SNEGSKA (reference sequence). Losses at the gene ends were 4 bases for V and 1 base for J; bases not matched to a gene: 4. The CDR3 totals 13 residues.

The chain employs TRBV7-3 and TRBJ2-6; no clear D gene. Trimming took off 2 bases at V and 0 bases at J, with 8 bases between the two ends. Germline CDR1 is SGHTA and CDR2 is FQGTGA. CDR3 length: 16 amino acids. The CDR3 DNA follows: TGTGCCAGCAGCTTAGCACCGCCCTCTGGGGCCAACGTCCTGACTTTC. This sequence encodes CASSLAPPSGANVLTF.

The chain has TRBV7-8 and TRBJ1-5; possibly TRBD1 for D (6 bases). Germline-derived CDR1 and CDR2 are SGHVS and FQNEAQ. This CDR3 comprises 20 residues. V was pared by 0 bases and J by 5 bases, with 26 bases between. CDR3 protein: CASSLAQLWGAQGSDQPQHF. The CDR3 region has the DNA TGTGCCAGCAGCTTAGCCCAATTGTGGGGGGCGCAGGGATCGGATCAGCCCCAGCATTTT.

The gene calls are TRBV5-1 and TRBJ2-3, with a tentative D call TRBD2 (7 bases). V lost 3 bases, J lost 2 bases, and 22 bases lay in between. This CDR3 has 18 residues. CDR1 SGHRS and CDR2 YFSETQ come from the germline V gene. The CDR3 coding sequence is TGCGCCAGCAGCTCGCCCCCGCCCCGGGGGGCTATCACAGATACGCAGTATTTT. This translates into CASSSPPPRGAITDTQYF.

This rearrangement joins TRBV3-1 to TRBJ2-3, with D maybe TRBD2 (6 bases). Trimming took off 2 bases at V and 2 bases at J, with 11 bases between the two ends. The CDR3 length is 15 residues. The germline V gene encodes CDR1 LGHDT and CDR2 YNNKEL (reference sequence). CDR3 amino acids: CASSQWTGDTDTQYF. The CDR3 nucleotides are TGTGCCAGCAGCCAATGGACGGGGGACACAGATACGCAGTATTTT.

This clonotype has just a few counts. The DNA of the CDR3 is TGTGCCACCACCCCAGGGACAGGGCATGGCTACACCTTC. Translating gives CATTPGTGHGYTF. V usage is TRBV15 and J usage is TRBJ1-2; 9 bases map to TRBD1. This CDR3 has 13 amino acids. The trim removed 7 bases at V and 6 bases at J, leaving 6 bases unmatched. From germline, CDR1 is LNHNV and CDR2 YYDKDF (reference sequence).

The table lists this clonotype with a few counts. This rearrangement joins TRBV20-1 to TRBJ2-3; D might be TRBD1 (6 bases). Per the germline V gene, CDR1 is DFQATT and CDR2 is SNEGSKA (reference sequence). V gave up 5 bases and J gave up 3 bases, with 12 bases separating them. CDR3 length: 13 residues. CDR3 bases: TGCAGTGCTGGGGATAGGGGGACAGATACGCAGTATTTT. Its translation: CSAGDRGTDTQYF.

This clonotype was observed a few times. The chain is built from TRBV20-1 and TRBJ2-3; 7 bases map to TRBD2. Germline V CDR1 and CDR2: DFQATT, SNEGSKA (reference sequence). There are 16 residues in the CDR3. With V trimmed by 1 base and J by 2 bases, 9 bases remained unmatched. CDR3 in amino acids: CSARGYLRGFTDTQYF. The CDR3, as DNA: TGCAGTGCTAGAGGGTATTTGCGGGGGTTCACAGATACGCAGTATTTT.

This chain joins TRBV5-5 and TRBJ2-4; possibly TRBD1 for D (6 bases). The better agreement between TRBJ2-7 and the DNA end casts doubt on the J call. The CDR3 has 14 residues. Germline lookup yields CDR1 SGHKS and CDR2 YYEKEE (reference sequence). DNA of the CDR3: TGTGCCAGCAGCTTTCGACAGGCCACCTACGAGCAGTACTTC. The encoded protein is CASSFRQATYEQYF.

This sequence joins TRBV7-3 and TRBJ1-2; D uncertain. The CDR3 contains 14 residues. V lost 5 bases, J lost 8 bases, and 18 bases lay in between. CDR1 and CDR2 (germline): SGHTA, FQGTGA. The CDR3 region has the DNA TGTGCCAGCAGCCCGGACTGGGGTTTAGGGGGCTACACCTTC. This gives the protein CASSPDWGLGGYTF. The entire variable domain, with the rest obtained from reference TRBV7-3 and TRBJ1-2, is as follows: GAGVSQTPSNKVTEKGKYVELRCDPISGHTALYWYRQSLGQGPEFLIYFQGTGAADDSGLPNDRFFAVRPEGSVSTLKIQRTERGDSAVYLCASSPDWGLGGYTFGSGTRLTVV.

The CDR3 DNA sequence: TGTGCCAGCTCACCACCAATAGGCGCTGAAGCTTTCTTT. This codes for CASSPPIGAEAFF. The V call is TRBV18, the J call TRBJ1-1; D not certain. This CDR3 comprises 13 residues. Germline-derived CDR1 and CDR2 are KGHSH and LQKENI. The ends were cut back, 0 bases at V and 6 bases at J, with 8 bases in the middle.

To note about this clonotype: The junction departs from the called germline gene at one end, perhaps through a read error. This chain links TRBV5-5 with TRBJ1-4, with D unresolved. The CDR3 spans 15 residues. Germline V gene data show CDR1 as SGHKS and CDR2 as YYEKEE (reference sequence). CDR3 in amino acids: CASGWTGGGNEKRFF. Written as DNA, the CDR3 is TGTGCCAGCGGCTGGACGGGAGGTGGGAATGAAAAACGGTTTTTT. Combining the CDR3 with reference TRBV5-5 and TRBJ1-4 gives the whole variable domain DAGVTQSPTHLIKTRGQQVTLRCSPISGHKSVSWYQQVLGQGPQFIFQYYEKEERGRGNFPDRFSARQFPNYSSELNVNALLLGDSALYLCASGWTGGGNEKRFFGSGTQLSVL.

The rearrangement links TRBV28 to TRBJ1-3, with 9 bases aligning to TRBD1. CDR1 MDHEN and CDR2 SYDVKM come from the germline V gene. With 5 bases clipped from V and 3 bases from J, the junction kept 8 bases outside the gene matches. This CDR3 is built from 16 residues. The CDR3 bases are TGTGCCAGCAGTAAAAGGACAGGGGAAGGTGGAAACACCATATATTTT. Amino acids: CASSKRTGEGGNTIYF.

This clonotype was observed a handful of times. CDR3 coding DNA: TGCAGTGCTGAGCGAACGGGACAGGGTCTCTCCTACGAGCAGTACTTC. As protein: CSAERTGQGLSYEQYF. V usage is TRBV20-1 and J usage is TRBJ2-7, with 9 bases lining up with TRBD1. The CDR3 covers 16 residues. CDR1 is DFQATT and CDR2 is SNEGSKA in the germline V gene (reference sequence). V gave up 5 bases and J gave up 0 bases; unmatched junction bases: 11.

This clonotype has a handful of counts. This chain joins TRBV9 and TRBJ2-1; D may be TRBD1 or TRBD2 (5 bases each). CDR1 and CDR2 (germline): SGDLS, YYNGEE. The V end lost 3 bases, the J end lost 0 bases, and 10 bases lay between the germline ends. The CDR3 runs 15 residues. Written as DNA, the CDR3 is TGTGCCAGCAGCGCGGGACCCGGCTCCTACAATGAGCAGTTCTTC. The encoded protein is CASSAGPGSYNEQFF.

This chain uses TRBV2 with TRBJ2-7, with D perhaps matching TRBD1 (6 bases). The DNA end is a closer match to TRBJ2-5, so the J assignment may be wrong. Per the germline V gene, CDR1 is SNHLY and CDR2 is FYNNEI. This CDR3 is built from 14 residues. Written as DNA, the CDR3 is TGTGCCAGCAGTAAAGGGGCAGGGGTAGAGACCCAGTACTTC. Translating it yields CASSKGAGVETQYF.

The sample holds a few counts of this clonotype. The rearrangement uses TRBV6-5 and TRBJ1-2; TRBD1 is a possible D gene (5 bases). The CDR3 is 17 residues long. Germline loops: CDR1 MNHEY, CDR2 SVGAGI. With 1 base removed from V and 4 bases from J, the gap between germline ends came to 19 bases. The CDR3 region has the DNA TGTGCCAGCAGTTACTTCGCCGAGACAGAGGCTCGCTATGGCTACACCTTC. Amino acid sequence: CASSYFAETEARYGYTF.

This clonotype was seen many times. The V call is TRBV7-9, the J call TRBJ1-2; D is undetermined. The ends were cut back, 5 bases at V and 6 bases at J, with 13 bases in the middle. The germline CDR1 and CDR2 sequences are SEHNR and FQNEAQ (reference sequence). The CDR3 has 13 amino acids. The CDR3 region is CASSRRDPDGYTF. In nucleotides, the CDR3 is TGTGCCAGCAGCCGACGGGATCCGGATGGCTACACCTTC.

As concerns this clonotype: A much larger clone differs from this one at a single base, so this may be a read error. The J gene is TRBJ1-1, the V gene TRBV9, with D tentatively TRBD1 (5 bases). CDR1 is SGDLS and CDR2 is YYNGEE in the germline V gene. This CDR3 has 14 residues. CDR3 bases: TGTGCCAGCAACGTAGGGACGGGGAACACTGAAGCTTTCTTT. Protein product: CASNVGTGNTEAFF.

The rearrangement uses TRBV6-1 and TRBJ2-5; TRBD1 aligns across 9 bases. The J call is uncertain, as TRBJ2-7 better fits the DNA end. The CDR3 totals 15 residues. In germline, CDR1 is MNHNS, CDR2 SASEGT. Written as DNA, the CDR3 is TGTGCCAGCAGCCTACGGACAGGGGAATCCTACGAGCAGTACTTC. Protein sequence: CASSLRTGESYEQYF.

This clonotype was recorded at least ten times. V and J are TRBV2 and TRBJ1-2, with D perhaps TRBD1 (5 bases). Trimming pared 6 bases from V and 5 bases from J, leaving 10 bases between. The CDR3 has 12 amino acids. Germline CDR1 is SNHLY and CDR2 is FYNNEI. The CDR3 spells CASRSGDYGYTF. CDR3 nucleotide sequence: TGTGCCAGCAGGTCGGGGGATTATGGCTACACCTTC.

The chain uses TRBV20-1 and TRBJ2-7; 7 bases map to TRBD2. With V trimmed by 8 bases and J by 5 bases, 12 bases remained unmatched. This CDR3 has 13 residues. Germline V gene sequence: CDR1 DFQATT, CDR2 SNEGSKA (reference sequence). The CDR3 is CSSRASGYNEQYF. For the CDR3, the DNA is TGCAGTTCCCGGGCTAGCGGTTACAACGAGCAGTACTTC.

J is TRBJ1-1 and V is TRBV6-6, with a possible D match to TRBD1 (6 bases). The CDR3 is 14 amino acids. Trimming shortened V by 4 bases and J by 4 bases, and 13 bases separated the two germline ends. Germline CDR1 is MNHNY and CDR2 is SVGAGI (reference sequence). The CDR3 loop reads CASSSTGWSTEAFF. CDR3 nucleotide sequence: TGTGCCAGCAGTTCCACAGGGTGGAGCACTGAAGCTTTCTTT.

The gene calls are TRBV6-6 and TRBJ1-1; D not resolved. Trimming cost V 4 bases and J 1 base, with 13 bases left between them. The germline V gene encodes CDR1 MNHNY and CDR2 SVGAGI (reference sequence). CDR3 length: 15 residues. CDR3 region: CASSSVSHPNTEAFF. In DNA form, the CDR3 reads TGTGCCAGCAGTTCAGTGAGTCACCCGAACACTGAAGCTTTCTTT.